The 14 T cell receptor beta chains below all came from one sample that was sequenced in a study of shared clonotypes between healthy human individuals (dated by TCRdb to 2018 to 2021). The library relied on the immunoSEQ multiplex PCR assay. TCRdb mirrors the immuneACCESS table, restricted to in-frame sequences. Some clones are absent from its copies; in checked studies, under half trace to an unresolved V gene, and the reason for the others is unknown. The sample table shows about 2 million clones, and roughly 94% are seen once. About 1.1% of the sample is held by the ten biggest clonotypes. For the CD8 naive samples, CD45RO-negative cells were positively selected for CCR7, yielding a CD45RA+CCR7+ population from which TemRA cells were excluded. Sequencing was carried out using naive CD8+ T cells sorted from blood. Taken with the paper, the label for cell subset or site translates to: CD45RA+CCR7+. The receptors derive from a man aged 18 to 29 in good health.

This clone was detected only a few times. The sample contains more than one DNA sequence encoding this CDR3. The rearrangement links TRBV11-2 to TRBJ1-2; maybe TRBD1 (5 bases). The CDR3 runs 13 residues. CDR1 is SGHAT and CDR2 is FQNNGV in the germline V gene. V was shortened by 2 bases and J by 3 bases, with 7 bases between the two germline ends. The CDR3 coding sequence is TGTGCCAGCAGCTTAACGGGGGACTATGGCTACACCTTC. Residues: CASSLTGDYGYTF. Variable domain in full (rest from reference TRBV11-2 and TRBJ1-2): EAGVAQSPRYKIIEKRQSVAFWCNPISGHATLYWYQQILGQGPKLLIQFQNNGVVDDSQLPKDRFSAERLKGVDSTLKIQPAKLEDSAVYLCASSLTGDYGYTFGSGTRLTVV.

This clone was picked up one time. The rearrangement uses TRBV5-4 and TRBJ2-2; D possibly corresponds to TRBD1 (5 bases). From germline, CDR1 is SGHNT and CDR2 YYREEE (reference sequence). The ends were cut back, 4 bases at V and 1 base at J, with 8 bases in the middle. The CDR3 length is 14 residues. CDR3 residues: CASSLQENTGELFF. The CDR3, as DNA: TGTGCCAGCAGCCTACAGGAGAACACCGGGGAGCTGTTTTTT.

V and J are TRBV5-6 and TRBJ1-2; TRBD1 might be the D (5 bases). V was clipped by 3 bases and J by 8 bases, with 17 bases between them. Germline V lookup: CDR1 SGHDT, CDR2 YYEEEE. The CDR3 spans 14 residues. The CDR3 protein is CASSSDTFTRGYTF. The CDR3 DNA is TGTGCCAGCAGCTCGGACACTTTCACTCGGGGCTACACCTTC.

V and J are TRBV4-1 and TRBJ2-1; weak D call: TRBD2 (5 bases). The V end lost 5 bases, the J end lost 3 bases, and 14 bases lay between the germline ends. This CDR3 is built from 15 residues. The germline CDR1 and CDR2 sequences are MGHRA and YSYEKL. The DNA of the CDR3 is TGCGCCAGCAGCGGAGGCGAGGGCCTCTACAATGAGCAGTTCTTC. Its protein product is CASSGGEGLYNEQFF.

J is TRBJ1-6 and V is TRBV9; D gene unclear. CDR3 length: 12 residues. Germline V CDR1 and CDR2: SGDLS, YYNGEE. Trimming took off 0 bases at V and 9 bases at J, with 4 bases between the two ends. CDR3 DNA: TGTGCCAGCAGCGTAGTGGGTTCACCCCTCCACTTT. Residues: CASSVVGSPLHF.

V gene TRBV11-2 combines with J gene TRBJ2-7; no definite D call. V was clipped by 5 bases and J by 3 bases, with 17 bases between them. Germline CDR1 and CDR2: SGHAT and FQNNGV. This CDR3 contains 15 residues. CDR3 in DNA: TGTGCCAGCAGCCGCCCACTCACAGAGGACTACGAGCAGTACTTC. This codes for CASSRPLTEDYEQYF.

The chain is built from TRBV4-1 and TRBJ1-5; D gene uncertain. Germline loops: CDR1 MGHRA, CDR2 YSYEKL. This CDR3 spans 16 amino acids. Deletions cut 0 bases from V and 4 bases from J, with 13 bases between. The CDR3 nucleotides are TGCGCCAGCAGCCAAGAAGGTAGCGGCCTTAATCAGCCCCAGCATTTT. It encodes CASSQEGSGLNQPQHF.

This rearrangement joins TRBV6-5 to TRBJ2-2; tentatively, D is TRBD2 (6 bases). Trimming took 0 bases from V and 5 from J, leaving 10 bases between them. Per the germline V gene, CDR1 is MNHEY and CDR2 is SVGAGI. The CDR3 runs to 15 residues. The CDR3 loop is CASSYSGGWTGELFF. DNA of the CDR3: TGTGCCAGCAGTTACTCCGGGGGTTGGACCGGGGAGCTGTTTTTT.

This clone was seen once. This chain uses TRBV2 with TRBJ2-7; D remains unclear. Germline V lookup: CDR1 SNHLY, CDR2 FYNNEI. The V end lost 8 bases, the J end lost 3 bases, and 14 bases lay between the germline ends. This CDR3 comprises 13 residues. The CDR3 reads CASGVGPGYEQYF. The CDR3 bases are TGTGCCAGCGGAGTAGGGCCCGGCTACGAGCAGTACTTC. Full variable domain (remainder filled in from reference TRBV2 and TRBJ2-7): EPEVTQTPSHQVTQMGQEVILRCVPISNHLYFYWYRQILGQKVEFLVSFYNNEISEKSEIFDDQFSVERPDGSNFTLKIRSTKLEDSAMYFCASGVGPGYEQYFGPGTRLTVT.

This clone showed up just a few times. The chain uses TRBV30 and TRBJ1-4; D uncertain. V lost 0 bases and J lost 6, with 8 bases in between. CDR3 length: 13 residues. Per germline, CDR1 GTSNPN and CDR2 SVGIG (reference sequence). This CDR3 is CAWSVRRDEKLFF. CDR3 DNA sequence: TGTGCCTGGAGTGTACGGAGGGATGAAAAACTGTTTTTT.

In its sample, this clone was seen once. This specimen includes other DNA sequences encoding the same CDR3. The CDR3 sequence: CASSPTDSQETQYF. CDR3 DNA sequence: TGTGCCAGCAGCCCTACGGACAGTCAAGAGACCCAGTACTTC. This rearrangement joins TRBV27 to TRBJ2-5, with a weak D call TRBD1 (6 bases). The ends were cut back, 6 bases at V and 2 bases at J, with 13 bases in the middle. The CDR3 runs to 14 residues. CDR1 is MNHEY, CDR2 SMNVEV, per germline (reference sequence).

V gene TRBV19 combines with J gene TRBJ2-4, with 12 nucleotides matching TRBD2. V was pared by 3 bases and J by 5 bases, with 5 bases of the junction left unmatched. The CDR3 extends over 16 amino acids. CDR1 and CDR2 (germline): LNHDA, SQIVND (reference sequence). The CDR3 spells CASSILAGGLQNIQYF. In DNA form, the CDR3 reads TGTGCCAGTAGTATCCTAGCGGGGGGGCTACAAAACATTCAGTACTTC.

This chain links TRBV6-5 with TRBJ1-5; D is unclear. V was cut by 8 bases and J by 6 bases, with 8 bases left in between. The CDR3 extends over 11 amino acids. Germline values: CDR1 MNHEY, CDR2 SVGAGI. CDR3 nucleotide sequence: TGTGCCAGCGGACCTGGTCAGCCCCAGCATTTT. It is translated as CASGPGQPQHF.

The chain carries TRBV19 and TRBJ2-7; 7 bases fit TRBD1. The germline V gene encodes CDR1 LNHDA and CDR2 SQIVND (reference sequence). The CDR3 has 16 residues. V gave up 5 bases and J gave up 1 base; unmatched junction bases: 11. CDR3 region: CASSAWTGVNSYEQYF. The CDR3 bases are TGTGCCAGTAGTGCCTGGACAGGAGTGAATTCCTACGAGCAGTACTTC.